This record looks at one TCR beta chain sequence and its context. In germline, CDR1 is SGHTA, CDR2 FQGNSA. V lost 1 base to trimming and J lost 0 bases, with 10 bases between them. CDR3 size: 16 residues. Source study methods: For nucleated cells, counts were estimated from reference gene primer amplification. Only in-frame clones appear in the TCRdb table, and some are missing; sequencing was by immunoSEQ multiplex PCR. The V and J calls and the clone size are those of that table, but D and trimming were determined from the DNA. The table includes approximately 220,000 clones, around 86% detected once. This specimen belongs to a study of blood T cell repertoires in COVID-19.

Material: peripheral blood. The chain links TRBV7-2 to TRBJ2-1, with TRBD1 as a possible D gene (5 bases). This receptor was identified in a man aged 50 to 59 with acute or convalescent COVID-19. DNA for the CDR3: TGTGCCAGCAGCTTAGTTACAGGCGACTCCTACAATGAGCAGTTCTTC. It yields the protein CASSLVTGDSYNEQFF.